These T cell receptor beta chains were read from a single sample in a study of T cells after yellow fever vaccination. TCRdb re-analysed the 5' RACE reads in MiXCR, keeping a single row per CDR3 protein. The profile shows 250,000 or so distinct CDR3 sequences, over 3% of them singletons. Material: PBMCs, obtained 15 days after the yellow fever booster vaccination. These receptors were taken from a man between 18 and 29 years old who received the YFV17D yellow fever vaccine. Both conserved end residues are part of each CDR3. A D gene is named only where the DNA matches it firmly. The size entry is marked missing in some rows and otherwise reads once, few, many or a size class.

TRBV6-6	TRBJ2-5	many	-	TGTGCCACGCATTTCGGACAGCTTATACAACAAGAGACCCAGTACTTC	CATHFGQLIQQETQYF
TRBV29-1	TRBJ2-3	many	-	TGCAGCGTTGAAGCGGGGGCAGGAACCCGCACAGATACGCAGTATTTT	CSVEAGAGTRTDTQYF
TRBV9	TRBJ2-7	many	-	TGTGCCAGCAGCGTAGGGGGTACCGCGATGGACGAGCAGTACTTC	CASSVGGTAMDEQYF
TRBV20-1	TRBJ2-1	many	TRBD1	TGCAGTGCTGACTCCGGGACAGGGTCGTATGAGCAGTTCTTC	CSADSGTGSYEQFF
TRBV6-5	TRBJ2-5	many	TRBD1	TGTGCCAGCCGGACAGGGGGGTTAGTGAACCGAGAGACCCAGTACTTC	CASRTGGLVNRETQYF
TRBV4-1	TRBJ1-1	many	-	TGCGCCAGCAGCCAAGTCCAGGATGGGACTGAAGCTTTCTTT	CASSQVQDGTEAFF
TRBV6-5	TRBJ2-1	many	TRBD2	TGTGCCAGCGGTCCCGGGGGGGTTCGGGGCAATGAGCAGTTCTTC	CASGPGGVRGNEQFF
TRBV5-6	TRBJ2-1	many	-	TGTGCCAGCAGCTCCCCAGGTACCAGCTCCTACAATGAGCAGTTCTTC	CASSSPGTSSYNEQFF
TRBV2	TRBJ1-5	-	-	TGTGCCAGCAGTGAAAAAGACGGGCAGCCCCAGCATTTT	CASSEKDGQPQHF
TRBV9	TRBJ2-2	many	TRBD1	TGTGCCAGCAGCGGAAATCCGGGACAGGGCGTCTACGGGGAGCTGTTTTTT	CASSGNPGQGVYGELFF
TRBV6-2/TRBV6-3	TRBJ2-3	many	-	TGTGCCAGCAGCCCCACGGGGTTCACAGATACGCAGTATTTT	CASSPTGFTDTQYF
TRBV7-2	TRBJ1-2	few	-	TGTGCCAGCAGCTCCGGGGGGGTGAGGTATGGCTACACCTTC	CASSSGGVRYGYTF
TRBV5-1	TRBJ1-2	few	TRBD1	TGCGCCAGCAGCGCCGACAGGGTTTATGGCTACACCTTC	CASSADRVYGYTF
TRBV5-1	TRBJ2-7	many	TRBD1	TGCGCCAGCAGCGCCGGGACAGCGAGCTCCTACGAGCAGTACTTC	CASSAGTASSYEQYF
TRBV20-1	TRBJ1-3	many	-	TGCAGTGCTAGAGAGGAGCTTGGAGGAAACACCATATATTTT	CSAREELGGNTIYF
TRBV10-2	TRBJ2-5	many	-	TGCGCCAGCTTATACGGGGAGCACCAAGAGACCCAGTACTTC	CASLYGEHQETQYF
TRBV7-3	TRBJ2-1	many	-	TGTGCCAGCAGCTTAATGGGAAATGAGCAGTTCTTC	CASSLMGNEQFF
TRBV7-9	TRBJ2-5	many	-	TGTGCCAGCAGCCGAAGGAGGGGGCAAAGGCAAGAGACCCAGTACTTC	CASSRRRGQRQETQYF
TRBV7-9	TRBJ1-1	many	TRBD1	TGTGCCAGCAGTCGGCGACCGGGACAGGGGAACACTGAAGCTTTCTTT	CASSRRPGQGNTEAFF
TRBV6-2/TRBV6-3	TRBJ2-1	many	-	TGTGCCAGCAGTATACGCGGGGCCGACTCCTACAATGAGCAGTTCTTC	CASSIRGADSYNEQFF
TRBV7-9	TRBJ2-3	many	TRBD2	TGTGCCAGCAGCTTTCTAGCGGAGGGGCAGTATTTT	CASSFLAEGQYF
TRBV20-1	TRBJ2-2	many	-	TGCAGTGCTAGAGATAAGGGCTACTTCACCGGGGAGCTGTTTTTT	CSARDKGYFTGELFF
TRBV7-9	TRBJ2-5	many	-	TGTGCCAGCAGCTTAAGGGCAAGCGTGAGTGAGACCCAGTACTTC	CASSLRASVSETQYF
TRBV5-1	TRBJ1-1	many	-	TGCGCCAGCAGCTTGGAACCAGAACGGTCCGCTTTCTTT	CASSLEPERSAFF
TRBV7-3	TRBJ2-2	many	-	TGTGCCAGCAGGGCAAGTATCACCGGGGAGCTGTTTTTT	CASRASITGELFF
TRBV20-1	TRBJ2-7	many	TRBD2	TGCAGTGCCAGGACTAGCGGGGGGAGCTCCTACGAGCAGTACTTC	CSARTSGGSSYEQYF
TRBV6-2/TRBV6-3	TRBJ2-3	many	TRBD2	TGTGCCAGCAGTTACAGCGCGGGGGGATCAGATACGCAGTATTTT	CASSYSAGGSDTQYF
TRBV9	TRBJ1-4	many	-	TGTGCCAGCAGCGTAGGAAGGAAGCCTAATGAAAAACTGTTTTTT	CASSVGRKPNEKLFF
TRBV27	TRBJ2-7	few	TRBD1	TGTGCCAGCAAATATGGACAGGGCTCCTACGAGCAGTACTTC	CASKYGQGSYEQYF
TRBV29-1	TRBJ1-2	many	TRBD1	TGCAGCTTCCTCGGGACAGGGGGCGATCTGAACCACTATGGCTACACCTTC	CSFLGTGGDLNHYGYTF
TRBV29-1	TRBJ2-3	many	TRBD2	TGCAGCGTTGAGGCGGGGAGGGGTAGCACAGATACGCAGTATTTT	CSVEAGRGSTDTQYF
TRBV5-1	TRBJ2-7	many	TRBD1	TGCGCCAGCAGCCCCGGGACAGTAAACTACGAGCAGTACTTC	CASSPGTVNYEQYF
TRBV18	TRBJ1-2	many	-	TGTGCCAGCTCACCGGACGGGCACTTAGGCTACACCTTC	CASSPDGHLGYTF
TRBV20-1	TRBJ1-1	-	-	TGCAGTGCTAGAGATCGAACAGGTGTCGCTGAAGCTTTCTTT	CSARDRTGVAEAFF
TRBV6-5	TRBJ2-5	many	TRBD1	TGTGCCAGCCGCACACAGGGGGAGGTGGAGACCCAGTACTTC	CASRTQGEVETQYF
TRBV7-2	TRBJ1-4	many	-	TGTGCCAGCAGTCGTGCAACTAATGAAAAACTGTTTTTT	CASSRATNEKLFF
TRBV7-2	TRBJ2-7	-	-	TGTGCCAGCGGTCAGGCGGGGGCATACGAGCAGTACTTC	CASGQAGAYEQYF
TRBV9	TRBJ2-1	many	-	TGTGCCAGCAGCTCCGGTGACGGTTACAATGAGCAGTTCTTC	CASSSGDGYNEQFF
TRBV20-1	TRBJ1-6	many	-	TGCAGTGCTAGAGATCGGAGGGGGGAGTCACCCCTCCACTTT	CSARDRRGESPLHF
TRBV7-2	TRBJ2-4	many	-	TGTGCCAGCACCTCCACAGGGAACATTCAGTACTTC	CASTSTGNIQYF
TRBV7-9	TRBJ1-6	many	-	TGTGCCAGCAGCTTCACCCCGGGACCTATTGGTTCACCCCTCCACTTT	CASSFTPGPIGSPLHF
TRBV20-1	TRBJ2-5	many	TRBD1	TGCAGTGCCGACGACAGGGGGCCGGAGACCCAGTACTTC	CSADDRGPETQYF
TRBV2	TRBJ1-5	many	-	TGTGCCAGCAGTGAAGAGGCGGGGCCCCCGCCCCAGCATTTT	CASSEEAGPPPQHF
TRBV10-3	TRBJ1-3	many	-	TGTGCCATCAGGGATGACCCGGGCGGCGGAAACACCATATATTTT	CAIRDDPGGGNTIYF
TRBV4-3	TRBJ2-2	many	-	TGCGCCAGCAGCCAACGGGCAGCCAACACCGGGGAGCTGTTTTTT	CASSQRAANTGELFF
TRBV29-1	TRBJ2-5	many	TRBD1	TGCAGCGTTGACGGCAACACCTACCCCGACAGGGGGATCACGGAGACCCAGTACTTC	CSVDGNTYPDRGITETQYF